Reported below is one TCR beta chain. This sample is part of a study of blood T cell repertoires in COVID-19. About the study: Samples taken during acute and convalescent COVID-19 were collected in the United States, Italy and Spain. In each case, the material was cDNA or gDNA derived from T cells, B-cell-depleted T cells, or PBMCs.

Germline-derived CDR1 and CDR2 are SQVTM and ANQGSEA. CDR3 length: 11 residues. Trimming took off 4 bases at V and 5 bases at J, with 6 bases between the two ends. Original data processing: Reference gene primer amplification in the assay estimated nucleated cell counts. Produced via immunoSEQ multiplex PCR; TCRdb's table is partial and in-frame only. V and J calls plus clone size are reproduced from that table; the DNA served to infer D and trimming. The sample consists of 40,000 to 55,000 clones, about 81% of them appearing once. The chain combines TRBV29-1 with TRBJ2-1; possible D gene TRBD1, 5 bases. Sequencing was performed on peripheral blood. The origin of this receptor is a man aged 50 to 60 with active COVID-19. CDR3 nucleotides: TGCAGCGTTGCCAGGGACAATGAGCAGTTCTTC. It yields the protein CSVARDNEQFF.